The 29 T cell receptor beta chains listed next were all sequenced from one sample in a study of cytomegalovirus exposure and HLA in healthy donors. PCR primers comprised 60 Vbeta and 13 Jbeta primers. The method was immunoSEQ multiplex PCR; TCRdb's version includes in-frame clones alone and lacks a portion of them. This sample has 85,000 to 100,000 clones, with more than 60% found just once. The specimen sequenced was PBMCs. These receptors were taken from a man aged 60 to 69 in good health and CMV-seropositive.

The rearrangement links TRBV10-3 to TRBJ1-4, with TRBD1 matching over 11 bases. V was clipped by 10 bases and J by 8 bases; unmatched bases: 9. Germline V gene sequence: CDR1 ENHRY, CDR2 SYGVKD. The CDR3 is 14 amino acids. The CDR3 spells CATGQGGNGEKLFF. The CDR3, as DNA: TGTGCCACGGGACAGGGGGGGAATGGGGAAAAACTGTTTTTT.

V is TRBV7-2 and J is TRBJ1-6, with D maybe TRBD1 (6 bases). The CDR3 spans 16 residues. V lost 5 bases and J lost 9, with 20 bases in between. CDR1 SGHTA and CDR2 FQGNSA come from the germline V gene. The CDR3 sequence is CASSRVPGTPSSPLHF. CDR3 in DNA: TGTGCCAGCAGCCGGGTCCCAGGGACACCTAGTTCACCCCTCCACTTT.

The chain links TRBV7-8 to TRBJ1-6; D is ambiguous. Germline lookup yields CDR1 SGHVS and CDR2 FQNEAQ. This CDR3 is built from 15 residues. The V and J ends lost 0 bases and 9 bases respectively, with 12 bases between them. Written as DNA, the CDR3 is TGTGCCAGCAGCTTAGCAGAGGGTATAGCTTCACCCCTCCACTTT. It is translated as CASSLAEGIASPLHF.

The CDR3 here is CASSARGLDGYTF. The DNA for the CDR3 is TGTGCCAGCAGCGCTCGGGGTCTTGATGGCTACACCTTC. The V gene is TRBV2, the J gene TRBJ1-2, with D hard to call. The germline gives CDR1 SNHLY, CDR2 FYNNEI. V lost 6 bases to trimming and J lost 6 bases, with 14 bases between them. The CDR3 loop spans 13 amino acids.

The chain combines TRBV4-2 with TRBJ1-2; 7 bases are a match to TRBD1. Losses at the gene ends were 4 bases for V and 3 bases for J; bases not matched to a gene: 8. CDR3 length: 15 residues. CDR1 LGHNA and CDR2 YNFKEQ come from the germline V gene. CDR3: CASSPEQGLDYGYTF. DNA of the CDR3: TGTGCCAGCAGCCCGGAACAGGGGTTGGACTATGGCTACACCTTC.

V usage is TRBV6-1 and J usage is TRBJ1-2, with TRBD1 as a possible D gene (6 bases). V was pared by 7 bases and J by 0 bases, with 12 bases between. CDR3 length equals 14 residues. The germline V gene encodes CDR1 MNHNS and CDR2 SASEGT. The CDR3, as DNA: TGTGCCAGCAAGGACAGTTATTCTAACTATGGCTACACCTTC. It codes for CASKDSYSNYGYTF.

This clone was counted only a few times. The J gene is TRBJ2-3, the V gene TRBV5-4, with a possible D match to TRBD1 (5 bases). Germline lookup yields CDR1 SGHNT and CDR2 YYREEE (reference sequence). Trimming pared 4 bases from V and 3 bases from J, leaving 9 bases between. The CDR3 is 13 amino acids. The CDR3 is CASSPPGTDTQYF. CDR3 nucleotides: TGTGCCAGCAGCCCGCCAGGGACAGATACGCAGTATTTT.

The genes are TRBV27 and TRBJ2-7; 11 nucleotides match TRBD1. V lost 8 bases and J lost 4; bases outside the gene matches: 10. This CDR3 has 15 amino acids. Germline CDR1 reads MNHEY; CDR2 reads SMNVEV (reference sequence). The CDR3 sequence is CASWGSDRGRYEQYF. The CDR3 DNA is TGTGCCAGCTGGGGTTCGGACAGGGGGCGATACGAGCAGTACTTC.

The CDR3 reads CASSPRDRLYGYTF. CDR3 sequence (DNA): TGTGCCAGTAGTCCGCGGGACCGCCTCTATGGCTACACCTTC. V gene TRBV19 combines with J gene TRBJ1-2, with D possibly being TRBD1 (5 bases). Germline values: CDR1 LNHDA, CDR2 SQIVND (reference sequence). With 5 bases removed from V and 4 bases from J, the gap between germline ends came to 14 bases. The CDR3 is made up of 14 amino acids.

J is TRBJ2-7 and V is TRBV21-1; the table's D call, TRBD1, has no DNA check behind it. TRBV21-1 is a listed pseudogene. This CDR3 is 15 amino acids long. The CDR3 region has the DNA TGTGCCAGCAGCAAAGAAGGGGCAGACTCCTACGAGCAGTACTTC. Protein sequence: CASSKEGADSYEQYF.

The chain joins TRBV5-1 to TRBJ2-3; TRBD1 matches at 8 bases. J was trimmed by 0 bases and V by 4 bases; bases with no gene match: 4. Germline V CDR1 and CDR2: SGHRS, YFSETQ. There are 15 residues in the CDR3. CDR3 sequence (DNA): TGCGCCAGCAGCCCGGGGGACAGGAGCACAGATACGCAGTATTTT. Translated, it gives CASSPGDRSTDTQYF.

The V call is TRBV15, the J call TRBJ2-7; TRBD1 agrees at 9 bases. CDR1 and CDR2 (germline): LNHNV, YYDKDF (reference sequence). The CDR3 length is 15 residues. The J segment lost 6 bases and the V segment lost 5 bases, leaving 11 bases of the junction unmatched. CDR3 nucleotide sequence: TGTGCCACCAGCCCCCGGGGACAGGGACATGCCGAGCAGTACTTC. This translates into CATSPRGQGHAEQYF. The variable domain in full, with the rest retrieved from reference TRBV15 and TRBJ2-7, is DAMVIQNPRYQVTQFGKPVTLSCSQTLNHNVMYWYQQKSSQAPKLLFHYYDKDFNNEADTPDNFQSRRPNTSFCFLDIRSPGLGDTAMYLCATSPRGQGHAEQYFGPGTRLTVT.

The rearrangement links TRBV15 to TRBJ2-3; TRBD2 matches at 13 bases. Germline V gene lookup returns CDR1 LNHNV and CDR2 YYDKDF (reference sequence). The CDR3 has 17 amino acids. V lost 3 bases to trimming and J lost 4 bases; unmatched junction nucleotides: 7. Here the CDR3 reads CATSSQGTSGVADTQYF. CDR3 in DNA: TGTGCCACCAGCAGTCAAGGGACTAGCGGGGTGGCAGATACGCAGTATTTT.

The chain is built from TRBV10-2 and TRBJ2-3, with 8 bases identical to TRBD2. The CDR3 has 14 residues. J was trimmed by 2 bases and V by 5 bases; bases with no gene match: 3. The germline V gene has CDR1 WSHSY and CDR2 SAAADI. For the CDR3, the DNA is TGCGCCAGCAGTTCTAGCGGGCACACAGATACGCAGTATTTT. Translated: CASSSSGHTDTQYF.

The chain links TRBV6-1 to TRBJ1-2; 8 bases are a match to TRBD1. This CDR3 is built from 13 residues. The V gene's germline CDR1 is MNHNS and CDR2 SASEGT. The trim removed 0 bases at V and 7 bases at J, leaving 1 base unmatched. CDR3 nucleotides: TGTGCCAGCAGTGAAGCCCAGGGGGCTGGCTACACCTTC. Translation gives CASSEAQGAGYTF.

The rearrangement uses TRBV5-4 and TRBJ2-5, with TRBD1 matching 7 bases. With V trimmed by 2 bases and J by 1 base, 8 bases remained unmatched. This CDR3 contains 16 residues. From germline, CDR1 is SGHNT and CDR2 YYREEE (reference sequence). DNA of the CDR3: TGTGCCAGCAGCTTACCCGGGACAGCGATCCAAGAGACCCAGTACTTC. This sequence encodes CASSLPGTAIQETQYF.

The CDR3 DNA reads as TGTGCCAGCAGCCAAGCAGGGCCTGAAGGGGGCCTCACAGATACGCAGTATTTT. Protein: CASSQAGPEGGLTDTQYF. This chain connects TRBV4-2 to TRBJ2-3; 7 nucleotides line up with TRBD1. CDR3 length: 18 residues. The trim removed 1 base at V and 2 bases at J, leaving 12 bases unmatched. Germline assignment: CDR1 LGHNA and CDR2 YNFKEQ.

This clone has more than one count but fewer than ten. The chain recombines TRBV28 with TRBJ1-5; D is undetermined. The CDR3 contains 17 residues. Germline V CDR1 and CDR2: MDHEN, SYDVKM. V dropped 2 bases and J dropped 9 bases, with 23 bases sitting between them. CDR3 DNA: TGTGCCAGCAGTTTACACGCGGGCCGCCAGGCACTAGGGCCCCAGCATTTT. Protein product: CASSLHAGRQALGPQHF.

This clone was detected only once. The chain carries TRBV2 and TRBJ2-1; 15 bases are shared with TRBD2. The CDR3 totals 18 residues. Germline CDR1 and CDR2: SNHLY and FYNNEI. The trim removed 6 bases at V and 0 bases at J, leaving 6 bases unmatched. In nucleotides, the CDR3 is TGTGCCAGCAGGGGGACTAGCGGGGGGCCGAGCTCCTACAATGAGCAGTTCTTC. It is translated as CASRGTSGGPSSYNEQFF.

The chain carries TRBV13 and TRBJ2-2; D gene ambiguous. Germline V gene sequence: CDR1 PRHDT, CDR2 FYEKMQ (reference sequence). The CDR3 runs to 12 residues. The germline V and J ends were trimmed by 2 bases and 5 bases, with 3 bases remaining between them. CDR3 in DNA: TGTGCCAGCAGCTTACCAACCGGGGAGCTGTTTTTT. It encodes CASSLPTGELFF.

The chain employs TRBV6-5 and TRBJ1-4, with 8 bases lining up with TRBD1. Germline V gene data show CDR1 as MNHEY and CDR2 as SVGAGI. With 8 bases clipped from V and 7 bases from J, the junction kept 9 bases outside the gene matches. This CDR3 is built from 14 residues. Written as DNA, the CDR3 is TGTGCCAGCTCCGACAGGGGTCGGAGTGAAAAACTGTTTTTT. It specifies CASSDRGRSEKLFF.

The gene calls are TRBV2 and TRBJ2-3; 8 bases map to TRBD2. Germline assignment: CDR1 SNHLY and CDR2 FYNNEI. There are 14 residues in the CDR3. V dropped 3 bases and J dropped 8; count of bases not matched to a gene: 7. The CDR3 coding sequence is TGTGCCAGCAGTGAGGGCCGGGCGGGGGGTACGCAGTATTTT. This encodes CASSEGRAGGTQYF.

The J gene is TRBJ2-3, the V gene TRBV7-2; tentatively, D is TRBD1 (6 bases). The CDR3 covers 13 residues. The V gene's germline CDR1 is SGHTA and CDR2 FQGNSA. V gave up 5 bases and J gave up 9 bases, with 15 bases separating them. In DNA, the CDR3 is TGTGCCAGCAGCCTCCGACAGGAAGGAACGCAGTATTTT. Protein: CASSLRQEGTQYF.

The V and J genes are TRBV7-6 and TRBJ2-1, with a possible D match to TRBD2 (5 bases). This CDR3 region has 15 residues. From germline, CDR1 is SGHVS and CDR2 FNYEAQ. V was cut by 1 base and J by 10 bases, with 17 bases left in between. CDR3 region: CASSLVTGLPQEQFF. The CDR3 nucleotides read TGTGCCAGCAGCTTAGTTACGGGGTTGCCCCAAGAGCAGTTCTTC.

V and J are TRBV11-2 and TRBJ2-7; 7 bases fit TRBD2. Germline CDR1 and CDR2: SGHAT and FQNNGV. V gave up 0 bases and J gave up 2 bases; unmatched junction bases: 4. The CDR3 spans 15 residues. The DNA of the CDR3 is TGTGCCAGCAGCTTAGAGTTCGGGGGGACCTACGAGCAGTACTTC. Translated: CASSLEFGGTYEQYF.

The rearrangement joins TRBV9 to TRBJ1-4, with D unresolved. The V end was cut by 0 bases, the J end by 8 bases, with 14 bases between. Germline V lookup: CDR1 SGDLS, CDR2 YYNGEE. This CDR3 has 15 residues. CDR3 sequence (DNA): TGTGCCAGCAGCGTAGGGGCCGGGAGTTTAGAAAAACTGTTTTTT. Its translation is CASSVGAGSLEKLFF.

The V gene is TRBV5-4, the J gene TRBJ2-3; the D gene is possibly TRBD1 (6 bases). The CDR3 has 15 residues. Germline V gene lookup returns CDR1 SGHNT and CDR2 YYREEE (reference sequence). The germline V and J ends were trimmed by 6 bases and 3 bases, with 17 bases remaining between them. CDR3 sequence reads: CASTPRAGVTDTQYF. The CDR3 DNA reads as TGTGCCAGCACACCCCGGGCAGGGGTGACAGATACGCAGTATTTT.

This chain uses TRBV4-2 with TRBJ2-3; the match to TRBD2 covers 10 bases. CDR1 and CDR2 (germline): LGHNA, YNFKEQ. V gave up 1 base and J gave up 5 bases; unmatched junction bases: 6. The CDR3 consists of 16 residues. CDR3 nucleotide sequence: TGTGCCAGCAGCCAAGCGGGTAGCGGGGGGTTAGATACGCAGTATTTT. Amino acids: CASSQAGSGGLDTQYF.

The chain combines TRBV6-5 with TRBJ2-2; 7 positions agree with TRBD2. Germline V gives CDR1 MNHEY, CDR2 SVGAGI. CDR3 length: 16 amino acids. Trimming at V came to 2 bases and at J to 5 bases, leaving 8 bases not matched to a gene. The CDR3: CASSYRLGGDTGELFF. CDR3 in DNA: TGTGCCAGCAGTTACCGTCTGGGGGGGGATACCGGGGAGCTGTTTTTT.